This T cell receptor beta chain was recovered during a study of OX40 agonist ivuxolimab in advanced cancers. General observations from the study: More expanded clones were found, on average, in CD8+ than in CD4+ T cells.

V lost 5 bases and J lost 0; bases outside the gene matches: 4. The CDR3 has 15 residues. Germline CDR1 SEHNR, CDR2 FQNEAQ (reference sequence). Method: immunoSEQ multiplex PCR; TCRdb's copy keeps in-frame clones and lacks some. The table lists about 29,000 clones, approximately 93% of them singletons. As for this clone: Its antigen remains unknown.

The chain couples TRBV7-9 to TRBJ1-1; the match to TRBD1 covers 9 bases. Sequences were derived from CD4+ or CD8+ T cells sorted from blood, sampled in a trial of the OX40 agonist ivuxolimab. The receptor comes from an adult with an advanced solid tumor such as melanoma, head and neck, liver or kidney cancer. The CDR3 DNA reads TGTGCCAGCAGCGTGGGACAGGGAGTGAACACTGAAGCTTTCTTT. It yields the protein CASSVGQGVNTEAFF.